The T cell receptor beta chain described here comes from a study of technical replicates of blood from a few donors. Trimming took 4 bases from V and 1 from J; bases not matched to a gene: 7. Germline V gene sequence: CDR1 SGHDN, CDR2 FVKESK. The CDR3 loop spans 16 amino acids. The repertoire was sequenced with immunoSEQ multiplex PCR; TCRdb's copy has only in-frame clones and lacks some. The sample includes approximately 58,000 clones, roughly 90% of them seen just once. This clonotype was obtained from a human donor in good health. Some clones in this sample may be carry-over from other donors' samples. Sample: PBMCs. The gene calls are TRBV14 and TRBJ2-3, with TRBD1 identical over 8 bases. The CDR3 DNA reads as TGTGCCAGCAGCCCACTGCCGGGACAGGGCACAGATACGCAGTATTTT. Its protein is CASSPLPGQGTDTQYF.